This entry concerns a single T cell receptor beta chain. The entry originates in a study of T cell responses to AZD1222 COVID-19 vaccine. Assay used: immunoSEQ multiplex PCR; TCRdb lists only in-frame clones, some missing. Among 95,000 or so clones, around nine tenths were seen once, and the ten largest hold roughly 2.8%. The sequence came from an adult in good health. This sample comprised peripheral blood, obtained on day 0 of AZD1222 vaccination.

The CDR3 reads CASSQVRSADTQYF. The CDR3 bases are TGCGCCAGCAGCCAAGTCCGTAGCGCAGATACGCAGTATTTT. The V gene is TRBV4-1, the J gene TRBJ2-3; possible D gene TRBD2, 5 bases. This CDR3 contains 14 residues. Trimming cost V 1 base and J 4 bases, with 9 bases left between them. The germline gives CDR1 MGHRA, CDR2 YSYEKL.